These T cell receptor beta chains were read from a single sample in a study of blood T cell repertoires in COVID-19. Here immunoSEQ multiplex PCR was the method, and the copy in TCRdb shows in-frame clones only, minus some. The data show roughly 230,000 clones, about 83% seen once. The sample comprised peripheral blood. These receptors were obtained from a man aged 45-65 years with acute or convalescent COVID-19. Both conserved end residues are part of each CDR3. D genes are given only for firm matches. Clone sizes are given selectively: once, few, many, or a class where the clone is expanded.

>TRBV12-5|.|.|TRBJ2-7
TGTGCTAGTGGTTTCCAAGGAGGCGAGCAGTACTTC
CASGFQGGEQYF
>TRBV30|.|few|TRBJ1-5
TGTGCCTGGAGTCTGTCCTACGATCAGCCCCAGCATTTT
CAWSLSYDQPQHF
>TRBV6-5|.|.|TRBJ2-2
TGTGCCAGCAGTCGCCCGGGGACCGGGGAGCTGTTTTTT
CASSRPGTGELFF
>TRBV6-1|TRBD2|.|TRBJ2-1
TGTGCCAGCAGTGCGAGGACTAGCGCATATGTCTTCGATGAGCAGTTCTTC
CASSARTSAYVFDEQFF
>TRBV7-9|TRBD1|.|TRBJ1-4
TGTGCCAGCAGGAGGACAGGGATCGGTGAAAAACTGTTTTTT
CASRRTGIGEKLFF
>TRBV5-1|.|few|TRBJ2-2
TGCGCCAGCAGCTTGGACAGGCCGAACACCGGGGAGCTGTTTTTT
CASSLDRPNTGELFF
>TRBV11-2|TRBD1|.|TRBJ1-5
TGTGCCAGCAGCCCTTTAGGACAGGGGTGGAATCAGCCCCAGCATTTT
CASSPLGQGWNQPQHF
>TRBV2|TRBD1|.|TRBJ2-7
TGTGCCAGCAGTGAAGGGACAGGGGGCGGGAACGAGCAGTACTTC
CASSEGTGGGNEQYF
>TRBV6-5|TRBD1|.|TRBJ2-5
TGTGCCAGCACTCTATTGGGACAGGGGGAAGAGACCCAGTACTTC
CASTLLGQGEETQYF
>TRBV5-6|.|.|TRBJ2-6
TGTGCCAGCAGCTTGACTGGTTCCCCCGGGGCCAACGTCCTGACTTTC
CASSLTGSPGANVLTF
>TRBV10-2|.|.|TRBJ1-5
TGCGCCAGCAGTGAGTGGGTCGGGGGGGCCTATAGCAATCAGCCCCAGCATTTT
CASSEWVGGAYSNQPQHF
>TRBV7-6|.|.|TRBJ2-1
TGTGCCAGCAGCTTAACGCTATACGGCCAGGTCGATGAGCAGTTCTTC
CASSLTLYGQVDEQFF
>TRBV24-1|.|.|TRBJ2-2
TGTGCCACCAGTGACCGACCCTACAGGGCCGGCGGGGAGCTGTTTTTT
CATSDRPYRAGGELFF
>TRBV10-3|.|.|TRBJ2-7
TGTGCCATCAGTGAGAGCAACGAGCAGTACTTC
CAISESNEQYF
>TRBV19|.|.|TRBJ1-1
TGTGCCAGTAGTATGGGGGGTAGCACTGAAGCTTTCTTT
CASSMGGSTEAFF
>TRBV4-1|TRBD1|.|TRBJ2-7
TGCGCCAGCAGCCCAAAGACAGGGGGATCCTACGAGCAGTACTTC
CASSPKTGGSYEQYF
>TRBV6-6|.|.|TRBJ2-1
TGTGCCAGCAGTCGACCCCTGGGTCTAGCAATTGGGGAGCAGTTCTTC
CASSRPLGLAIGEQFF
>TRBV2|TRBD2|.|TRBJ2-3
TGTGCCAGCAGACCACTAGCGGGAGAGGGAGATACGCAGTATTTT
CASRPLAGEGDTQYF
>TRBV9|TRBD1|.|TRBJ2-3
TGTGCCAGCGCCCCCAGGGAGGGGGACAGGGCCACAGATACGCAGTATTTT
CASAPREGDRATDTQYF
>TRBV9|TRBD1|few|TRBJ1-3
TGTGCCAGCAGCGCCACAGGGGGCCTTCCTGGAAACACCATATATTTT
CASSATGGLPGNTIYF
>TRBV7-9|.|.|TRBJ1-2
TGTGCCAGCAGCCAGGATGGGGCCCGACCTTATGGCTACACCTTC
CASSQDGARPYGYTF
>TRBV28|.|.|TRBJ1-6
TGTGCCAGCAGCCGCGGGCAGGAAAATTCACCCCTCCACTTT
CASSRGQENSPLHF
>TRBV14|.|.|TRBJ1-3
TGTGCCAGCAGCCAAGTCGCACACGTCTCTGGAAACACCATATATTTT
CASSQVAHVSGNTIYF
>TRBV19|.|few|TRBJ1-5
TGTGCCAGTAGTCCCGGGTTTGGCCAGGGACAGCCCCAGCATTTT
CASSPGFGQGQPQHF
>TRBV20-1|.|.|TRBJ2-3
TGCAGTGCTACGACAACAGATACGCAGTATTTT
CSATTTDTQYF
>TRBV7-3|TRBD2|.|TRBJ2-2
TGTGCCAGCAGCTTAAACCGAGTAACTAGCGACCGAAACGTGGACGGGGAGCTGTTTTTT
CASSLNRVTSDRNVDGELFF
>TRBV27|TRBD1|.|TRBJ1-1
TGTGCCAGCAGTTCCGGACAGGACTTTGGTTTCTTT
CASSSGQDFGFF
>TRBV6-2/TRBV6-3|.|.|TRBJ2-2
TGTGCCAGCAGTAGCCTCGGGGGGCACGGGGAGCTGTTTTTT
CASSSLGGHGELFF
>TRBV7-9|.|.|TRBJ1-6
TGTGCCAGCAGCCCAGAGGAGAGGCCCCTCCACTTT
CASSPEERPLHF
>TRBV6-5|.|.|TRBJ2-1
TGTGCCAGCAGTAGAATCCGGGGAAATAATGAGCAGTTCTTC
CASSRIRGNNEQFF
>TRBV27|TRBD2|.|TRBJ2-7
TGTGCCAGCAGTTTAGGAAGCGGGAGGCGCTACGAGCAGTACTTC
CASSLGSGRRYEQYF
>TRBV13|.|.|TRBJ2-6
TGTGCCAGCAGCGAACAAGGGAATGGGGCGGCCAACGTCCTGACTTTC
CASSEQGNGAANVLTF
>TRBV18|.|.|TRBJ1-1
TGTGCCAGCTCGCAGTTGGGGCCGTCAGAAGCTTTCTTT
CASSQLGPSEAFF
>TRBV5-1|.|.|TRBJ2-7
TGCGCCAGCGGGCAGGGGCCTACCTACGAGCAGTACTTC
CASGQGPTYEQYF
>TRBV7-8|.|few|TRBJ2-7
TGTGCCAGCAGCTTACAGGACAGTTACGAGCAGTACTTC
CASSLQDSYEQYF
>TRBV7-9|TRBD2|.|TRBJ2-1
TGTGCCAGCAGCCTAAATAGCGGGGTACAGTTCTTC
CASSLNSGVQFF
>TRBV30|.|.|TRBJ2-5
TGTGCCTGGAGTGTACGGGAGCAGGGACCTTTAACCCCGTACCAAGAGACCCAGTACTTC
CAWSVREQGPLTPYQETQYF
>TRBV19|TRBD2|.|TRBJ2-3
TGTGCCAGTAGTTCACTAGCGGGAGCCACAGATACGCAGTATTTT
CASSSLAGATDTQYF
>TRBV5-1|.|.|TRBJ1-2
TGCGCCAGCAGCTTTAGAGGCCTAGGCGATGGCTACACCTTC
CASSFRGLGDGYTF
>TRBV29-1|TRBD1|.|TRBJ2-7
TGCAGCGCAGGGACAGGGGGCCCCGAGCAGTACTTC
CSAGTGGPEQYF
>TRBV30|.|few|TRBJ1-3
TGTGCCTGGAGAGGAGTCGCCATATATTTT
CAWRGVAIYF
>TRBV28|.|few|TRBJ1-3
TGTGCCAGCAGTCAGACAGGACCCTCTGGAAACACCATATATTTT
CASSQTGPSGNTIYF
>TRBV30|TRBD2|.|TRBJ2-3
TGTGCCTGTGGACTAGCAGTATCAAGCACAGATACGCAGTATTTT
CACGLAVSSTDTQYF
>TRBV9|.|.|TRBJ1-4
TGTGCCAGCAGCGTAGGGAGGGTCGGCGAAAAACTGTTTTTT
CASSVGRVGEKLFF
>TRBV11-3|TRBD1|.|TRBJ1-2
TGTGCCAGCAACCAAGGGGGCGACTATGGCTACACCTTC
CASNQGGDYGYTF
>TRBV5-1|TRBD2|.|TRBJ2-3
TGCGCCAGCAAGTGGACTAGCGGGAGCACAGATACGCAGTATTTT
CASKWTSGSTDTQYF
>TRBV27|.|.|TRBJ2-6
TGTGCCAGCAGTTTATCGTCAGTCTCTGGGGCCAACGTCCTGACTTTC
CASSLSSVSGANVLTF
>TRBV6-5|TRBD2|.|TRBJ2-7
TGTGCCAGCAGTATAATAGCGGGAGGGCCGGGGGAGCAGTACTTC
CASSIIAGGPGEQYF
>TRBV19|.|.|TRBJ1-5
TGTGCCAGTAGTATACCCAGATTCAATCAGCCCCAGCATTTT
CASSIPRFNQPQHF
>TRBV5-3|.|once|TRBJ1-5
TGTGCCAGAAGCTTGTTAGTCGGGGGGCTCTACGGGGATGGCAATCAGCCCCAGCATTTT
CARSLLVGGLYGDGNQPQHF
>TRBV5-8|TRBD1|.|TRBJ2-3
TGTGCCAGCAGCCCACCGGGGACAGGGTTATTCGGAGGTACGCAGTATTTT
CASSPPGTGLFGGTQYF
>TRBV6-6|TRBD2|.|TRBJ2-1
TGTGCCAGTAAACTAGCGGGGGGGCGCATCTATGAGCAGTTCTTC
CASKLAGGRIYEQFF
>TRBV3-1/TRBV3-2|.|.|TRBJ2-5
TGTGCCAGCAGCCAACCCACGGGTGACCAAGAGACCCAGTACTTC
CASSQPTGDQETQYF
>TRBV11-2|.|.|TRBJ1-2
TGTGCCAGCAGCTTTGGCAGGGAAACTTACTATGGCTACACCTTC
CASSFGRETYYGYTF
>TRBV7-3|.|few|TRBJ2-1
TGTGCCAGCAGCTTGAGTTACGGGAGCTCCTACAATGAGCAGTTCTTC
CASSLSYGSSYNEQFF